These T cell receptor beta chains were read from a single sample in a study of T cell repertoires in cytomegalovirus infection. Antigen specificity for these receptors is unknown. One entry per CDR3 protein, called by TCRdb with MiXCR from the reads. The top ten hold roughly 13% of the sample, which has a few hundred thousand distinct CDR3 sequences, approximately 25% seen once. The sequences come from cultured PBMCs, collected from culture after CMV antigen stimulation. These receptors originate from a human donor in good health (CMV status not recorded). Some clones in this sample may be carry-over from other donors' samples. Each CDR3 is given with its conserved first and last residue. A D gene is named only where the DNA matches it firmly. Clone size, where shown, is once, few, many, or a class for clones that have expanded.

clone_size: .
d_call: TRBD1
j_call: TRBJ1-5
v_call: TRBV7-9
cdr3_nt: TGTGCCAGCAGCTCAGGACAGGGCAAGGGGCCCCAGCATTTT
cdr3_aa: CASSSGQGKGPQHF

clone_size: few
d_call: .
j_call: TRBJ2-2
v_call: TRBV2
cdr3_nt: TGTGCCAGCCCTAGGAACACCGGGGAGCTGTTTTTT
cdr3_aa: CASPRNTGELFF

clone_size: .
d_call: TRBD1
j_call: TRBJ1-5
v_call: TRBV19
cdr3_nt: TGTGCCAGTATGAAGGGACAGGACAATCAGCCCCAGCATTTT
cdr3_aa: CASMKGQDNQPQHF

clone_size: many
d_call: TRBD1
j_call: TRBJ1-4
v_call: TRBV7-2
cdr3_nt: TGTGCCAGCAGTCGGGACAGCGGGTATGAAAAACTGTTTTTT
cdr3_aa: CASSRDSGYEKLFF

clone_size: few
d_call: TRBD1
j_call: TRBJ2-1
v_call: TRBV28
cdr3_nt: TGTGCCAGCGCGCAGCAGGGGGAAGTCAATGAGCAGTTCTTC
cdr3_aa: CASAQQGEVNEQFF

clone_size: many
d_call: .
j_call: TRBJ1-5
v_call: TRBV7-2
cdr3_nt: TGTGCCAGCAGCCCCCCGGGTCAGCCCCAGCATTTT
cdr3_aa: CASSPPGQPQHF

clone_size: few
d_call: .
j_call: TRBJ1-2
v_call: TRBV19
cdr3_nt: TGTGCCAGTAGTGCGACGGACTCTTTCACCTATGGCTACACCTTC
cdr3_aa: CASSATDSFTYGYTF

clone_size: few
d_call: .
j_call: TRBJ2-7
v_call: TRBV20-1
cdr3_nt: TGCAGTGCTAGGGGGTCAGGGTTCGAGCAGTACTTC
cdr3_aa: CSARGSGFEQYF

clone_size: .
d_call: .
j_call: TRBJ1-1
v_call: TRBV7-9
cdr3_nt: TGTGCCAGCAGCTTACGTGGCCCCGAGGGGACTGAAGCTTTCTTT
cdr3_aa: CASSLRGPEGTEAFF

clone_size: many
d_call: .
j_call: TRBJ2-1
v_call: TRBV7-9
cdr3_nt: TGTGCCAGCAGCTTAGTCCGGCCGGCGAGCAATGAGCAGTTCTTC
cdr3_aa: CASSLVRPASNEQFF

clone_size: .
d_call: .
j_call: TRBJ2-1
v_call: TRBV27
cdr3_nt: TGTGCCAGCAGTTTATCGGTTCGCAATGAGCAGTTCTTC
cdr3_aa: CASSLSVRNEQFF

clone_size: few
d_call: .
j_call: TRBJ2-1
v_call: TRBV6-2/TRBV6-3
cdr3_nt: TGTGCCAGCAGTTACCCCAGGACACTACCCGACTACAATGAGCAGTTCTTC
cdr3_aa: CASSYPRTLPDYNEQFF

clone_size: once
d_call: .
j_call: TRBJ2-1
v_call: TRBV5-1
cdr3_nt: TGCGCCAGCAGCCTCCCAGTGACCGCGATCAATGAGCAGTTCTTC
cdr3_aa: CASSLPVTAINEQFF

clone_size: .
d_call: .
j_call: TRBJ2-5
v_call: TRBV15
cdr3_nt: TGTGCCACCAGAAATGACCTGCCAAGCGGAGGGAGGAAAGAGACCCAGTACTTC
cdr3_aa: CATRNDLPSGGRKETQYF

clone_size: many
d_call: .
j_call: TRBJ2-3
v_call: TRBV7-8
cdr3_nt: TGTGCCAGCAGCTTTTATGCTGTAAACTTAGATAGCACAGATACGCAGTATTTT
cdr3_aa: CASSFYAVNLDSTDTQYF

clone_size: many
d_call: .
j_call: TRBJ2-2
v_call: TRBV11-3
cdr3_nt: TGTGCCAGCAGCTTAGATGTAAGCGGAGCGAACACCGGGGAGCTGTTTTTT
cdr3_aa: CASSLDVSGANTGELFF

clone_size: .
d_call: .
j_call: TRBJ2-5
v_call: TRBV28
cdr3_nt: TGTGCCAGCGGATTGCCACCCGAGACCCAGTACTTC
cdr3_aa: CASGLPPETQYF

clone_size: .
d_call: TRBD1
j_call: TRBJ2-2
v_call: TRBV20-1
cdr3_nt: TGCAGTGCCTCCGGACAGGGGGACGGGGAGCTGTTTTTT
cdr3_aa: CSASGQGDGELFF

clone_size: many
d_call: .
j_call: TRBJ1-6
v_call: TRBV7-2
cdr3_nt: TGTGCCAGCAGCTTTCGATTGTCACCCCTCCACTTT
cdr3_aa: CASSFRLSPLHF

clone_size: .
d_call: .
j_call: TRBJ1-2
v_call: TRBV18
cdr3_nt: TGTGCCAGCTCACCACTCCAGGGTGGCTACACCTTC
cdr3_aa: CASSPLQGGYTF

clone_size: few
d_call: .
j_call: TRBJ1-5
v_call: TRBV19
cdr3_nt: TGTGCCAGTAGTACCGGACCGAGTGGCAATCAGCCCCAGCATTTT
cdr3_aa: CASSTGPSGNQPQHF

clone_size: many
d_call: .
j_call: TRBJ2-2
v_call: TRBV12-3/TRBV12-4
cdr3_nt: TGTGCCACGGGGAGAGGGGGGACCAACACCGGGGAGCTGTTTTTT
cdr3_aa: CATGRGGTNTGELFF

clone_size: few
d_call: .
j_call: TRBJ2-1
v_call: TRBV7-8
cdr3_nt: TGTGCCAGCAGCTTAGCGGGGACCTCCCGCAGGGAGCAGTTCTTC
cdr3_aa: CASSLAGTSRREQFF

clone_size: few
d_call: .
j_call: TRBJ1-1
v_call: TRBV7-2
cdr3_nt: TGTGCCAGCAGCTTAGTTAAATTAACTGAAGCTTTCTTT
cdr3_aa: CASSLVKLTEAFF

clone_size: .
d_call: TRBD1
j_call: TRBJ2-1
v_call: TRBV28
cdr3_nt: TGTGCCAGCAGTAAGGGACAGGGTGGTGAGCAGTTCTTC
cdr3_aa: CASSKGQGGEQFF

clone_size: few
d_call: .
j_call: TRBJ2-4
v_call: TRBV5-7
cdr3_nt: TGTGCCAAAAGCGGAGGGGGGGACATTCAGTACTTC
cdr3_aa: CAKSGGGDIQYF

clone_size: few
d_call: TRBD2
j_call: TRBJ2-1
v_call: TRBV11-2
cdr3_nt: TGTGCCAGCAGCTTAGATGGGTGGCGGGAGAAGTTCTTCAACAATGAGCAGTTCTTC
cdr3_aa: CASSLDGWREKFFNNEQFF

clone_size: .
d_call: TRBD2
j_call: TRBJ2-1
v_call: TRBV7-8
cdr3_nt: TGTGCCAGCAGCTTGGACGGGGGGAGGTATGATGAGCAGTTCTTC
cdr3_aa: CASSLDGGRYDEQFF

clone_size: .
d_call: .
j_call: TRBJ2-1
v_call: TRBV4-3
cdr3_nt: TGCGCCAGCAGCCAAGATTCACCAGGGGGGTCCAATGAGCAGTTCTTC
cdr3_aa: CASSQDSPGGSNEQFF

clone_size: .
d_call: TRBD2
j_call: TRBJ2-2
v_call: TRBV30
cdr3_nt: TGTGCCTGGAGGAGACTAGCGGCCGGGGAGCTGTTTTTT
cdr3_aa: CAWRRLAAGELFF

clone_size: .
d_call: .
j_call: TRBJ2-2
v_call: TRBV11-1
cdr3_nt: TGTGCCAGCAGCCCCGCCCATGTTGGGGCCGGGGAGCTGTTTTTT
cdr3_aa: CASSPAHVGAGELFF

clone_size: few
d_call: TRBD1
j_call: TRBJ1-5
v_call: TRBV2
cdr3_nt: TGTGCCAGCAGCCACCCCGCGACAGGGGTTGATCATCAGCCCCAGCATTTT
cdr3_aa: CASSHPATGVDHQPQHF

clone_size: many
d_call: TRBD2
j_call: TRBJ2-3
v_call: TRBV7-2
cdr3_nt: TGTGCCAGCAGGATGGGGGCGGGAGGCTACACAGATACGCAGTATTTT
cdr3_aa: CASRMGAGGYTDTQYF

clone_size: few
d_call: .
j_call: TRBJ2-1
v_call: TRBV27
cdr3_nt: TGTGCCAGCAGTTTAACTGGACTGAACAATGAGCAGTTCTTC
cdr3_aa: CASSLTGLNNEQFF

clone_size: few
d_call: TRBD2
j_call: TRBJ2-1
v_call: TRBV7-6
cdr3_nt: TGTGCCAGCAGCTTATTGAGCGGGGGGAGCTCCTACAATGAGCAGTTCTTC
cdr3_aa: CASSLLSGGSSYNEQFF

clone_size: .
d_call: TRBD1
j_call: TRBJ2-5
v_call: TRBV7-2
cdr3_nt: TGTGCCAGCAGCCGACAGGGGCAAGAGACCCAGTACTTC
cdr3_aa: CASSRQGQETQYF

clone_size: .
d_call: TRBD1
j_call: TRBJ2-7
v_call: TRBV5-1
cdr3_nt: TGCGCCAGCAGCGGATGGACAGGTTCCTACGAGCAGTACTTC
cdr3_aa: CASSGWTGSYEQYF

clone_size: many
d_call: .
j_call: TRBJ1-1
v_call: TRBV5-8
cdr3_nt: TGTGCCAGCCTACGGCAGCAGGGAAGAGTTACTGAAGCTTTCTTT
cdr3_aa: CASLRQQGRVTEAFF

clone_size: few
d_call: .
j_call: TRBJ1-1
v_call: TRBV7-9
cdr3_nt: TGTGCCAGCAGCTTAGATGCGGTATTGGGCAACACTGAAGCTTTCTTT
cdr3_aa: CASSLDAVLGNTEAFF

clone_size: few
d_call: TRBD1
j_call: TRBJ1-1
v_call: TRBV15
cdr3_nt: TGTGCCACCTCGGGACAGGGCTCGAACACTGAAGCTTTCTTT
cdr3_aa: CATSGQGSNTEAFF

clone_size: .
d_call: .
j_call: TRBJ1-4
v_call: TRBV7-9
cdr3_nt: TGTGCCAGCAGCTTAGGGTCGGAAAAACTGTTTTTT
cdr3_aa: CASSLGSEKLFF

clone_size: few
d_call: .
j_call: TRBJ1-4
v_call: TRBV6-2/TRBV6-3
cdr3_nt: TGTGCCAGCAGCCGGAGCGCCGAAAAACTGTTTTTT
cdr3_aa: CASSRSAEKLFF

clone_size: many
d_call: .
j_call: TRBJ1-2
v_call: TRBV7-2
cdr3_nt: TGTGCCAGCCGCCCCGAGCACTATGGCTACACCTTC
cdr3_aa: CASRPEHYGYTF

clone_size: once
d_call: .
j_call: TRBJ1-5
v_call: TRBV4-3
cdr3_nt: TGCGCCAGCAGCCCCTACGAGGGTAGTCCCCAGCATTTT
cdr3_aa: CASSPYEGSPQHF

clone_size: .
d_call: TRBD1
j_call: TRBJ2-7
v_call: TRBV20-1
cdr3_nt: TGCAGTGCTAGAGTAGGGACAGGGGGCCCCGAGCAGTACTTC
cdr3_aa: CSARVGTGGPEQYF

clone_size: many
d_call: .
j_call: TRBJ1-1
v_call: TRBV7-2
cdr3_nt: TGTGCCAGCAGCTTTTTTCAGGGGTCGGGGACTGAAGCTTTCTTT
cdr3_aa: CASSFFQGSGTEAFF

clone_size: many
d_call: TRBD2
j_call: TRBJ2-1
v_call: TRBV7-2
cdr3_nt: TGTGCCAGCAGCTTAGCGCGACTAGCGGCTTACTACAATGAGCAGTTCTTC
cdr3_aa: CASSLARLAAYYNEQFF

clone_size: few
d_call: TRBD1
j_call: TRBJ2-5
v_call: TRBV7-2
cdr3_nt: TGTGCCAGCAGCTTAGGAGCTACAGGGGGCAGAAAGACCCAGTACTTC
cdr3_aa: CASSLGATGGRKTQYF

clone_size: .
d_call: .
j_call: TRBJ2-1
v_call: TRBV20-1
cdr3_nt: TGCAGTGCTAGAGTGGTGCCTGCGGTGGATGAGCAGTTCTTC
cdr3_aa: CSARVVPAVDEQFF